A single sample gave rise to the 16 T cell receptor beta chains below, sequenced in a study of shared clonotypes between healthy human individuals. Repertoires were generated with immunoSEQ multiplex PCR, while TCRdb's copy carries only in-frame clones and drops some. The sample has a few hundred thousand clones, less than 98% seen once. The sample was naive CD4+ T cells sorted from blood. Regarding subset: CD45RA+ positively selected. The receptors here all came from a woman aged 25 to 39 in good health.

V usage is TRBV10-3 and J usage is TRBJ1-5, with 7 positions matching TRBD1. The CDR3 covers 16 residues. J was trimmed by 0 bases and V by 2 bases; bases with no gene match: 4. From germline, CDR1 is ENHRY and CDR2 SYGVKD. The CDR3 DNA follows: TGTGCCATCAGTGAGACAGGGGCTAATAGCAATCAGCCCCAGCATTTT. This codes for CAISETGANSNQPQHF.

This clone was observed once. V gene TRBV7-8 combines with J gene TRBJ1-1; D is perhaps TRBD1 (5 bases). Germline CDR1 SGHVS, CDR2 FQNEAQ. The CDR3 consists of 13 residues. Deletions cut 5 bases from V and 2 bases from J, with 9 bases between. CDR3 DNA: TGTGCCAGCAGCGTAGACAGTAACACTGAAGCTTTCTTT. Its protein is CASSVDSNTEAFF.

The CDR3 is CASTVGGKASGNTIYF. The DNA of the CDR3 is TGTGCCAGCACCGTGGGGGGTAAAGCCTCTGGAAACACCATATATTTT. This chain joins TRBV28 and TRBJ1-3; D may be TRBD1 (5 bases). The V gene's germline CDR1 is MDHEN and CDR2 SYDVKM. The CDR3 sequence is 16 residues long. With 7 bases removed from V and 0 bases from J, the gap between germline ends came to 16 bases.

This sequence joins TRBV28 and TRBJ2-7, with TRBD2 matching over 12 bases. CDR1 is MDHEN, CDR2 SYDVKM, per germline. The V gene end was trimmed by 4 bases and the J gene end by 4 bases; junction bases not matched to a gene: 11. The CDR3 extends over 17 amino acids. The CDR3 region is CASSSLRWLAGGYEQYF. The CDR3 coding sequence is TGTGCCAGCAGTTCTCTGAGATGGCTAGCGGGAGGGTACGAGCAGTACTTC.

This chain uses TRBV7-8 with TRBJ2-3, with TRBD1 matching over 8 bases. CDR3 length equals 16 residues. V shed 5 bases, J shed 2 bases, and the junction held 9 bases outside the gene matches. Germline V gene sequence: CDR1 SGHVS, CDR2 FQNEAQ. CDR3 in DNA: TGTGCCAGCAGCATCCTCAGGGGGCCGTACACAGATACGCAGTATTTT. It specifies CASSILRGPYTDTQYF.

V gene TRBV5-1 combines with J gene TRBJ1-1; no reliable D call. Germline V lookup: CDR1 SGHRS, CDR2 YFSETQ. The CDR3 spans 14 residues. V lost 1 base to trimming and J lost 1 base, with 8 bases between them. CDR3 sequence reads: CASSLNSGNTEAFF. The CDR3 coding sequence is TGCGCCAGCAGCTTGAATTCAGGGAACACTGAAGCTTTCTTT. The variable domain in full, completed from reference TRBV5-1 and TRBJ1-1, reads KAGVTQTPRYLIKTRGQQVTLSCSPISGHRSVSWYQQTPGQGLQFLFEYFSETQRNKGNFPGRFSGRQFSNSRSEMNVSTLELGDSALYLCASSLNSGNTEAFFGQGTRLTVV.

This chain uses TRBV4-1 with TRBJ2-1; 8 bases line up with TRBD2. The CDR3 has 16 residues. Germline V gene data show CDR1 as MGHRA and CDR2 as YSYEKL. V shed 1 base and J 4 bases; nucleotides not matched to a gene: 6. CDR3 in DNA: TGCGCCAGCAGCCAAGGGCCTAGCGGGCCATACAATGAGCAGTTCTTC. Protein sequence: CASSQGPSGPYNEQFF.

The chain has TRBV28 and TRBJ2-6; D is unresolved. The CDR3 loop spans 15 amino acids. Between the trimmed V and J ends, which lost 10 bases and 0 bases, there was a span of 13 bases. The V gene's germline CDR1 is MDHEN and CDR2 SYDVKM. This CDR3 reads CAISVSSSGANVLTF. CDR3 DNA: TGTGCCATTTCGGTCTCGAGCTCTGGGGCCAACGTCCTGACTTTC.

This clone was seen only once. The chain recombines TRBV6-5 with TRBJ2-5; 8 positions agree with TRBD2. V shed 4 bases, J shed 5 bases, and the junction held 12 bases outside the gene matches. The CDR3 sequence is 16 residues long. Germline values: CDR1 MNHEY, CDR2 SVGAGI. In DNA form, the CDR3 reads TGTGCCAGCAGTTCTCAAGCGGGAGCCTTCGGGGAGACCCAGTACTTC. Translating gives CASSSQAGAFGETQYF.

The J gene is TRBJ1-1, the V gene TRBV10-3; D unclear. The germline CDR1 and CDR2 sequences are ENHRY and SYGVKD. Trimming left V 0 bases short and J 7 bases short, with 9 bases between. The CDR3 totals 13 residues. CDR3 loop: CAISESGWGEAFF. CDR3 nucleotide sequence: TGTGCCATCAGTGAGTCGGGATGGGGTGAAGCTTTCTTT.

The rearrangement links TRBV27 to TRBJ2-1; D not resolved. V was pared by 6 bases and J by 0 bases, with 18 bases between. The CDR3 contains 17 residues. Germline CDR1 MNHEY, CDR2 SMNVEV (reference sequence). CDR3 loop: CASRPRIGFGSYNEQFF. The CDR3 DNA reads TGTGCCAGCAGACCACGCATCGGTTTCGGCTCCTACAATGAGCAGTTCTTC.

The chain combines TRBV6-1 with TRBJ1-3, with a weak D call TRBD1 (6 bases). Germline-derived CDR1 and CDR2 are MNHNS and SASEGT. The CDR3 contains 15 residues. V shed 3 bases and J shed 0 bases, with 9 bases lying between them. The CDR3 nucleotides are TGTGCCAGCAGTGACCGGGACAACTCTGGAAACACCATATATTTT. This codes for CASSDRDNSGNTIYF.

This chain joins TRBV5-1 and TRBJ2-3, with TRBD2 as a possible D gene (6 bases). CDR1 is SGHRS and CDR2 is YFSETQ in the germline V gene. V lost 5 bases and J lost 11, with 18 bases in between. The CDR3 length is 13 residues. CDR3 DNA sequence: TGCGCCAGCAGGGACGGCGGGACTCGGAAGCAGTATTTT. It specifies CASRDGGTRKQYF.

This sequence joins TRBV28 and TRBJ1-2, with a weak D call TRBD1 (6 bases). Germline V gene lookup returns CDR1 MDHEN and CDR2 SYDVKM. The length of the CDR3 is 14 residues. V lost 6 bases and J lost 2, with 13 bases in between. The CDR3 is CASSHQTGNYGYTF. The CDR3 DNA sequence: TGTGCCAGCAGCCACCAGACAGGCAACTATGGCTACACCTTC.

This sequence joins TRBV11-2 and TRBJ1-1; D is unresolved. Germline CDR1 reads SGHAT; CDR2 reads FQNNGV. V gave up 0 bases and J gave up 1 base, with 9 bases separating them. The CDR3 runs 15 residues. CDR3 bases: TGTGCCAGCAGCTTAGATGGCCGGAGGAACACTGAAGCTTTCTTT. Translating it yields CASSLDGRRNTEAFF.

This chain links TRBV5-1 with TRBJ2-2; TRBD2 agrees at 11 bases. The CDR3 consists of 16 residues. With 2 bases clipped from V and 2 bases from J, the junction kept 2 bases outside the gene matches. CDR1 is SGHRS and CDR2 is YFSETQ in the germline V gene. This CDR3 reads CASSFGLAGNTGELFF. The CDR3 DNA follows: TGCGCCAGCAGCTTCGGACTAGCGGGCAACACCGGGGAGCTGTTTTTT.